This T cell receptor beta chain was identified during a study of blood T cell repertoires in COVID-19. This CDR3 contains 13 residues. Germline loops: CDR1 LNHDA, CDR2 SQIVND (reference sequence). The V and J ends lost 4 bases and 7 bases respectively, with 13 bases between them. This clone was seen only a few times. TCRdb's table, derived via immunoSEQ multiplex PCR, lists solely in-frame clones and lacks some. The data contain approximately 390,000 clones, nearly 90% of them singletons. The sequenced material came from PBMCs or T cells enriched from blood (not recorded which). This sequence joins TRBV19 and TRBJ1-2, with unresolved D. This TCR came from a woman between 35 and 50 years old with acute COVID-19. CDR3 coding DNA: TGTGCCAGTAGTACCGTGGGAGGGAGTGGCTACACCTTC. Residues: CASSTVGGSGYTF.